The clone carrying this T cell receptor (beta chain) was detected once. What it binds is unknown. The data are from a study of cytomegalovirus exposure and HLA in healthy donors. Overall study: In an early release, HLA-typed donors contributed tens of millions of unique TCR sequences. Study findings and constraints: TCR beta chain V- and J-gene trimming was linked, in a later analysis, to a missense variant in DCLRE1C.

The PCR contained 60 Vbeta and 13 Jbeta primers. TCRdb's table, derived via immunoSEQ multiplex PCR, lists solely in-frame clones and lacks some. Among around 80,000 clones, approximately 67% were seen once, and the ten largest hold 4.4%. This CDR3 comprises 12 residues. Trimming pared 5 bases from V and 3 bases from J, leaving 8 bases between. Germline CDR1 is MNHEY and CDR2 is SVGAGI. This chain uses TRBV6-5 with TRBJ2-7; weak D call: TRBD2 (5 bases). The source of this sequence is a male donor in good health and CMV-seropositive. Input material: PBMCs. This CDR3 is CASSNGVYEQYF. The CDR3 DNA follows: TGTGCCAGCAGTAACGGGGTCTACGAGCAGTACTTC.